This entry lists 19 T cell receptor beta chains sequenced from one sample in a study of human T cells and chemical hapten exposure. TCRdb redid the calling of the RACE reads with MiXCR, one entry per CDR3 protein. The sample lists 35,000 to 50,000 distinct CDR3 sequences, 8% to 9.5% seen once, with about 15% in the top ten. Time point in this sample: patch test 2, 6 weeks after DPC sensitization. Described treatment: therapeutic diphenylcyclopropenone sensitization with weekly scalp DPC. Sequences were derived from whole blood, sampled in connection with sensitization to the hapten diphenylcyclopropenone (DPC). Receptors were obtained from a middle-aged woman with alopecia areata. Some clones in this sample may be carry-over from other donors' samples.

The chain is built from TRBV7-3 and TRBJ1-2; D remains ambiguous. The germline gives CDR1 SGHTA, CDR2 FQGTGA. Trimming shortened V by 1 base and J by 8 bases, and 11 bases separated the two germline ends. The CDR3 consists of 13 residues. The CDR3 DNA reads TGTGCCAGCAGCTTAAGTGGGAGCGACGGCTACACCTTC. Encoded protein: CASSLSGSDGYTF.

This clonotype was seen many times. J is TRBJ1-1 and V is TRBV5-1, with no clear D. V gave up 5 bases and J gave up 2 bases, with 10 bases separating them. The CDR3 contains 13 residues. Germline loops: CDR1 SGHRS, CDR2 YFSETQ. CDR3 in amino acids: CASSEGPNTEAFF. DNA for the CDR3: TGCGCCAGCAGTGAGGGCCCTAACACTGAAGCTTTCTTT.

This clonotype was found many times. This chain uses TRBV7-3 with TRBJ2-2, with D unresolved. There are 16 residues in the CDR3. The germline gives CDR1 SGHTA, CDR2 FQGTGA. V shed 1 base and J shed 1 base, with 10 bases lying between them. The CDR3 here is CASSLRPLQNTGELFF. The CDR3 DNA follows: TGTGCCAGCAGCTTAAGGCCCCTCCAGAACACCGGGGAGCTGTTTTTT.

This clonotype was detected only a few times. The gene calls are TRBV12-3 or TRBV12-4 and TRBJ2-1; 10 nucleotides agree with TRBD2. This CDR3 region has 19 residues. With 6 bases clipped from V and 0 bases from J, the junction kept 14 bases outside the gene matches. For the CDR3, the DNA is TGTGCCAGCAGCCTACCCCTAGGAGCGGGGGGGAGCTCCTACAATGAGCAGTTCTTC. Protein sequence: CASSLPLGAGGSSYNEQFF.

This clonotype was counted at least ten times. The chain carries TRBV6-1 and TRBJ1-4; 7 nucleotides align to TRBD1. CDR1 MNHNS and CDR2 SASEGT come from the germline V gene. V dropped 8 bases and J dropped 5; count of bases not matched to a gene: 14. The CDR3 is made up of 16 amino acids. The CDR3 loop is CASVTGQLIRNEKLFF. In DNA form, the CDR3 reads TGTGCCAGCGTCACGGGACAGCTTATTCGCAATGAAAAACTGTTTTTT.

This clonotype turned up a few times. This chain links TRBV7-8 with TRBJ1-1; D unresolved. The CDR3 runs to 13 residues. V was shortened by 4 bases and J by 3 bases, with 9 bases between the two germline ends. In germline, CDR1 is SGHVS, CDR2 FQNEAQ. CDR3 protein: CASSSPWDTEAFF. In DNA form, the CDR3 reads TGTGCCAGCAGCTCCCCGTGGGACACTGAAGCTTTCTTT.

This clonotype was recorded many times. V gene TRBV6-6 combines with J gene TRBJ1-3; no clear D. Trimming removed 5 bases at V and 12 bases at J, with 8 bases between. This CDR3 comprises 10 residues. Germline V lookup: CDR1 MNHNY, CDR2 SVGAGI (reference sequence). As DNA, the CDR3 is TGTGCCAGCAGTCAAACCGGCATATATTTT. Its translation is CASSQTGIYF.

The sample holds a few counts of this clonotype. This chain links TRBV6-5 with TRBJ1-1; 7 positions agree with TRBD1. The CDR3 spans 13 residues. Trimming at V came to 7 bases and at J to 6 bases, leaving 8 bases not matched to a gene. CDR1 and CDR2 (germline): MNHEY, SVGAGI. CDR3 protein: CASNQGQSAEAFF. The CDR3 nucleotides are TGTGCCAGCAACCAGGGACAGTCTGCTGAAGCTTTCTTT.

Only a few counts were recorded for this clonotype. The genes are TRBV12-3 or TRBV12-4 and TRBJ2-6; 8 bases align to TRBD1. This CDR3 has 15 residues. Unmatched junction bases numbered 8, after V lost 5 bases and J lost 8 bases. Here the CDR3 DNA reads TGTGCCAGCAGTCCCGCCGACAGGGGCTCCAACGTCCTGACTTTC. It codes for CASSPADRGSNVLTF.

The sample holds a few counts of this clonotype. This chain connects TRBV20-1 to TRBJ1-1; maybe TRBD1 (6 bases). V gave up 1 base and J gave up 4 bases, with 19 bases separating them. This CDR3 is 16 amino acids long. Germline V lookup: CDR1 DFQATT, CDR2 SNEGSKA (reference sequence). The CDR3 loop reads CSARAPFGGQGTEAFF. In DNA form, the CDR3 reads TGCAGTGCTAGAGCCCCCTTCGGGGGGCAGGGCACTGAAGCTTTCTTT.

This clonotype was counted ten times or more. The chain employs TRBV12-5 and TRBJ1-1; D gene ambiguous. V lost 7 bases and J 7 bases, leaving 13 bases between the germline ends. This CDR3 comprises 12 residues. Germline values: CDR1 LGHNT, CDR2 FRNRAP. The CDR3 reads CASDGATREAFF. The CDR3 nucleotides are TGTGCTAGTGACGGTGCCACCCGTGAAGCTTTCTTT.

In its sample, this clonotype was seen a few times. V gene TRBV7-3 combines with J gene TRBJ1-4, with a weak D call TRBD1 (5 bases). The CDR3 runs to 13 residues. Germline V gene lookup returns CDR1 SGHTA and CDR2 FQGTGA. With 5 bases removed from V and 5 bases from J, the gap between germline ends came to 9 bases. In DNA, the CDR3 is TGTGCCAGCAGCCCTGGGGCGAATGAAAAACTGTTTTTT. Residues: CASSPGANEKLFF. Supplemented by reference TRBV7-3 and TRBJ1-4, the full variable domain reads GAGVSQTPSNKVTEKGKYVELRCDPISGHTALYWYRQSLGQGPEFLIYFQGTGAADDSGLPNDRFFAVRPEGSVSTLKIQRTERGDSAVYLCASSPGANEKLFFGSGTQLSVL.

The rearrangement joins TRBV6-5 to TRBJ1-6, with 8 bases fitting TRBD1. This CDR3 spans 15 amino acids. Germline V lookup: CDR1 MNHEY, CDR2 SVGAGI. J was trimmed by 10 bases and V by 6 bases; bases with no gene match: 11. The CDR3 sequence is CASRQGQAILSPLHF. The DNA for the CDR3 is TGTGCCAGCAGACAGGGACAGGCGATTCTGTCACCCCTCCACTTT.

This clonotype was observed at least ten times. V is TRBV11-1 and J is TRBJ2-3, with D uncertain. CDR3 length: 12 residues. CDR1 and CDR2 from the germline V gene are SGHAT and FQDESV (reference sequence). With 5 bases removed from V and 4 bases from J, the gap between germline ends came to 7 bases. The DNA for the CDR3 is TGTGCCAGCAGCGATTTAGCAGATACGCAGTATTTT. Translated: CASSDLADTQYF.

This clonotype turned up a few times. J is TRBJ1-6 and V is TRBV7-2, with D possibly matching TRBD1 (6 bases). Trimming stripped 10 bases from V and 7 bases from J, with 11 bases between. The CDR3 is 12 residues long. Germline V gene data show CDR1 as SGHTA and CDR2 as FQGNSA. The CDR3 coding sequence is TGTGCCATCAAGACAGGAAATTCACCCCTCCACTTT. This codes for CAIKTGNSPLHF.

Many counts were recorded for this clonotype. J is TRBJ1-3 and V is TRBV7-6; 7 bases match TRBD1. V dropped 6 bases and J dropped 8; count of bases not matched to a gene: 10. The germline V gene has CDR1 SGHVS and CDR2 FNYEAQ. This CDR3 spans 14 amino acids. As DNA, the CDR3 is TGTGCCAGCAGTTTACAGGGGAACGTGGACACCATATATTTT. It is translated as CASSLQGNVDTIYF.

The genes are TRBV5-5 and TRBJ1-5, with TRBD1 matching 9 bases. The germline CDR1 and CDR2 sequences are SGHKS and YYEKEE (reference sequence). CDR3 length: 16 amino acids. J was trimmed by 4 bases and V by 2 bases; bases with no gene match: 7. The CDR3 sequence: CASSLDPTGGNQPQHF. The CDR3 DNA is TGTGCCAGCAGCTTAGATCCGACAGGGGGAAATCAGCCCCAGCATTTT.

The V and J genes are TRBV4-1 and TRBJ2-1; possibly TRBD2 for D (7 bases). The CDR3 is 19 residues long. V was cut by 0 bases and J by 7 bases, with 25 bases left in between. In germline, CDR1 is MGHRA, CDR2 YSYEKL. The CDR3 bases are TGCGCCAGCAGCCAAGACCCCGGCGGGGTGGGGGGGCCTTGGAATGAGCAGTTCTTC. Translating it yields CASSQDPGGVGGPWNEQFF.

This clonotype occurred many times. CDR3 amino acids: CASSLNGRDYGYTF. For the CDR3, the DNA is TGTGCCAGCAGCTTAAATGGCAGGGACTATGGCTACACCTTC. J is TRBJ1-2 and V is TRBV5-4; D perhaps matches TRBD1 (5 bases). V lost 2 bases and J 3 bases, leaving 11 bases between the germline ends. Germline V gene lookup returns CDR1 SGHNT and CDR2 YYREEE (reference sequence). This CDR3 is built from 14 residues. Full variable domain (outside the CDR3, taken from reference TRBV5-4 and TRBJ1-2): ETGVTQSPTHLIKTRGQQVTLRCSSQSGHNTVSWYQQALGQGPQFIFQYYREEENGRGNFPPRFSGLQFPNYSSELNVNALELDDSALYLCASSLNGRDYGYTFGSGTRLTVV.